The 9 T cell receptor beta chains listed next were all sequenced from one sample in a study of neurological immune-mediated disorders. Specified time point: longitudinal time-point 2. TCRdb independently ran MiXCR on the 5' RACE reads; one entry per CDR3 protein. Found here are tens of thousands of distinct CDR3 sequences, less than 15% of them singletons; the top ten hold around 5%. The specimen was PBMCs. These receptors all stem from a female donor with HTLV-1-associated myelopathy (HAM/TSP).

This clonotype has a count of ten or more. This chain joins TRBV6-2 or TRBV6-3 and TRBJ2-1, with 8 bases identical to TRBD1. V trimming: 5 bases; J trimming: 9 bases; junction bases outside the gene matches: 9. This CDR3 is built from 14 residues. Germline CDR1 reads MNHEY; CDR2 reads SVGEGT. The CDR3 coding sequence is TGTGCCAGCAGTACAAGACAGGGGCGGATTGAGCAGTTCTTC. It is translated as CASSTRQGRIEQFF.

This clonotype was recorded many times. The J gene is TRBJ2-1, the V gene TRBV5-1, with D possibly matching TRBD2 (5 bases). The CDR3 consists of 13 residues. With 2 bases removed from V and 5 bases from J, the gap between germline ends came to 8 bases. Per germline, CDR1 SGHRS and CDR2 YFSETQ. Written as DNA, the CDR3 is TGCGCCAGCAGCTTTTTAGCGAACAATGAGCAGTTCTTC. Protein: CASSFLANNEQFF.

This clonotype was seen many times. The chain carries TRBV7-9 and TRBJ2-7; D ambiguous. CDR1 and CDR2 from the germline V gene are SEHNR and FQNEAQ (reference sequence). The CDR3 runs to 11 residues. Trimming cost V 0 bases and J 5 bases, with 2 bases left between them. The CDR3 here is CASSLAHEQYF. The CDR3 DNA follows: TGTGCCAGCAGCTTAGCTCACGAGCAGTACTTC.

The chain carries TRBV5-1 and TRBJ2-7, with a possible D match to TRBD2 (8 bases). The CDR3 contains 15 residues. Trimming pared 4 bases from V and 3 bases from J, leaving 17 bases between. Germline CDR1 reads SGHRS; CDR2 reads YFSETQ. CDR3 amino acids: CASSQVAGQLYEQYF. CDR3 nucleotides: TGCGCCAGCAGCCAGGTAGCGGGACAGCTCTACGAGCAGTACTTC. The full variable domain, its missing parts supplied by reference TRBV5-1 and TRBJ2-7, is KAGVTQTPRYLIKTRGQQVTLSCSPISGHRSVSWYQQTPGQGLQFLFEYFSETQRNKGNFPGRFSGRQFSNSRSEMNVSTLELGDSALYLCASSQVAGQLYEQYFGPGTRLTVT.

About this clonotype: A read error may be the cause here, since a much bigger clone is one base away. V is TRBV11-2 and J is TRBJ2-7; D is possibly TRBD1 (5 bases). Trimming pared 6 bases from V and 2 bases from J, leaving 20 bases between. Germline V lookup: CDR1 SGHAT, CDR2 FQNNGV. The CDR3 is made up of 16 amino acids. The CDR3 region is CASRTSRTYRTYEQYF. The CDR3 DNA sequence: TGTGCCAGCAGAACCTCACGAACGTACAGGACCTACGAGCAGTACTTC.

This clonotype was detected ten times or more. This sequence joins TRBV14 and TRBJ2-7; D is ambiguous. The CDR3 spans 12 residues. From germline, CDR1 is SGHDN and CDR2 FVKESK. The V end lost 2 bases, the J end lost 7 bases, and 9 bases lay between the germline ends. CDR3 amino acids: CASSQSRREQYF. The CDR3 nucleotides are TGTGCCAGCAGCCAATCGAGACGGGAGCAGTACTTC.

In its sample, this clonotype was seen many times. The V and J genes are TRBV7-2 and TRBJ2-7, with no clear D. The germline V and J ends were trimmed by 1 base and 6 bases, with 10 bases remaining between them. The CDR3 extends over 13 amino acids. CDR1 is SGHTA, CDR2 FQGNSA, per germline. In DNA form, the CDR3 reads TGTGCCAGCAGCTTAGGACAAGTCAGCGAGCAGTACTTC. As protein: CASSLGQVSEQYF. Based on the CDR3 plus reference TRBV7-2 and TRBJ2-7, the full variable domain is GAGVSQSPSNKVTEKGKDVELRCDPISGHTALYWYRQSLGQGLEFLIYFQGNSAPDKSGLPSDRFSAERTGGSVSTLTIQRTQQEDSAVYLCASSLGQVSEQYFGPGTRLTVT.

This clonotype has ten or more counts. This chain connects TRBV20-1 to TRBJ2-1; TRBD1 matches at 8 bases. CDR1 DFQATT and CDR2 SNEGSKA come from the germline V gene (reference sequence). Trimming took 3 bases from V and 7 from J; bases not matched to a gene: 11. This CDR3 has 15 residues. The CDR3 DNA follows: TGCAGTGCTAGGATGGACAGGGTCATCAATAATGAGCAGTTCTTC. Translation gives CSARMDRVINNEQFF.

This clonotype was observed at least ten times. V and J are TRBV4-2 and TRBJ2-3; TRBD2 matches at 9 bases. In germline, CDR1 is LGHNA, CDR2 YNFKEQ. The CDR3 contains 15 residues. J gave up 5 bases and V 1 base, and 4 bases lay outside the gene matches. The CDR3 nucleotides read TGTGCCAGCAGCCAAGTTAGCGGGGGCCAAGATACGCAGTATTTT. As protein: CASSQVSGGQDTQYF.